These T cell receptor beta chains were read from a single sample in a study of long-term antiretroviral therapy in people with HIV. This table comes from immunoSEQ multiplex PCR, and its TCRdb copy is limited to in-frame clones, with some not included. The table shows some 26,000 clones, with about 86% occurring only once. Sequences were derived from unsorted PBMCs, sampled 2.6 to 2.8 years after starting antiretroviral therapy. These receptor sequences come from a middle-aged man with HIV. Each CDR3 is given with its conserved first and last residue. D genes are given only for firm matches.

j_gene	v_gene	d_gene	CDR3aa
TRBJ2-7	TRBV15	TRBD1	CATSRDKGAAYEQYF
TRBJ2-7	TRBV11-2	-	CASSLRDEQYF
TRBJ2-1	TRBV5-1	TRBD2	CASSSSSGRQNEQFF
TRBJ2-3	TRBV10-3	TRBD2	CAISRPTSVVPDTQYF
TRBJ2-7	TRBV11-1	-	CASGPNRGLSYEQYF
TRBJ1-4	TRBV7-9	-	CASSPSAGALNEKLFF
TRBJ1-1	TRBV2	-	CASIGVSNTEAFF
TRBJ2-7	TRBV5-4	-	CASSFRDIGYEQYF
TRBJ2-7	TRBV6-5	-	CASRDVAYEQYF
TRBJ2-2	TRBV4-3	-	CASSQDRQPSNTGELFF
TRBJ1-6	TRBV9	TRBD1	CASSVEEWGQGFNSPLHF
TRBJ2-3	TRBV30	TRBD1	CAWSHRGQADTQYF
TRBJ1-2	TRBV4-3	-	CASRSDYHRGGPGSGYTF
TRBJ1-5	TRBV7-9	-	CASSLVPGSTQPQHF
TRBJ2-1	TRBV7-9	-	CASSLVSRDYNEQFF
TRBJ2-1	TRBV19	-	CASSRRQGGQFF
TRBJ2-2	TRBV2	-	CASSKLEMGNTGELFF
TRBJ1-3	TRBV28	TRBD1	CASSLLQGALPGNTIYF
TRBJ2-1	TRBV7-2	-	CASSLNVQSGNEQFF
TRBJ1-1	TRBV27	-	CASSFQGRREAFF
TRBJ2-3	TRBV27	-	CASSLRGTDTQYF
TRBJ2-3	TRBV29-1	-	CSVAQMLGLGTDTQYF
TRBJ2-7	TRBV6-5	-	CATKASYEQYF
TRBJ2-7	TRBV18	-	CASSPGTASYEQYF
TRBJ2-2	TRBV7-6	TRBD1	CASSDSTPGQPNTGELFF
TRBJ2-7	TRBV5-8	-	CASSLPSGTYEQYF
TRBJ2-2	TRBV11-2	-	CASSLSTSGPFGRELFF
TRBJ2-3	TRBV28	-	CASSQLPGDTQYF
TRBJ2-1	TRBV19	-	CASRRAGSGHYNEQFF
TRBJ2-1	TRBV5-1	-	CASSFSRGNEQFF
TRBJ2-3	TRBV7-2	TRBD1	CASRSNRGSLDTQYF
TRBJ2-1	TRBV6-4	-	CASSDIWGANEQFF
TRBJ2-1	TRBV9	-	CASSVGSYSYNEQFF
TRBJ1-2	TRBV28	-	CASTGGIGYGYTF
TRBJ2-1	TRBV2	-	CASSKSPSQEQFF
TRBJ2-7	TRBV10-3	-	CAISDGGQDEQYF
TRBJ2-7	TRBV15	-	CATSRESGTVYEQYF
TRBJ1-1	TRBV10-3	-	CAISRAAGVKVIAEAFF
TRBJ2-3	TRBV5-1	-	CASSLSRRQGLYVNSTDTQYF
TRBJ2-7	TRBV4-3	TRBD1	CASSNRPGTGDNSYEQYF
TRBJ2-2	TRBV5-8	-	CASRRYTGELFF